Below are 6 T cell receptor beta chains sequenced from a single sample in a study of CD8+CD57+ T cells in acquired aplastic anemia. All patients picked for sequencing had shown, by flow cytometry, an expansion of CD8+CD57+ cells. The study profiled TCR beta VDJ and CDR3 using genomic DNA as template. TCRdb re-analysed the reads in MiXCR, keeping a single row per CDR3 protein. The table lists under 200,000 distinct CDR3 sequences, roughly half of them singletons. Input material: sorted CD4+, CD8+, or CD8+CD57+ T cells (not recorded which) from PBMCs. Source of these receptors: a human donor with aplastic anemia.

This clonotype was detected many times. This rearrangement joins TRBV7-6 to TRBJ2-7; D unclear. The V end lost 5 bases, the J end lost 0 bases, and 11 bases lay between the germline ends. This CDR3 is built from 14 residues. Germline V gene data show CDR1 as SGHVS and CDR2 as FNYEAQ. The CDR3 here is CASSISDFSYEQYF. Written as DNA, the CDR3 is TGTGCCAGCAGCATTAGTGACTTCTCCTACGAGCAGTACTTC.

The table lists this clonotype with a few counts. J is TRBJ2-5 and V is TRBV7-6, with 7 bases aligning to TRBD1. The ends lost 6 bases at V and 5 bases at J; junction bases unmatched: 9. The length of the CDR3 is 14 residues. Germline V gene sequence: CDR1 SGHVS, CDR2 FNYEAQ. CDR3 protein: CASSYGTVRETQYF. In DNA, the CDR3 is TGTGCCAGCAGTTACGGGACAGTCCGGGAGACCCAGTACTTC.

This chain uses TRBV10-3 with TRBJ2-7; possible D gene TRBD2, 7 bases. This CDR3 spans 13 amino acids. The V end lost 8 bases, the J end lost 2 bases, and 13 bases lay between the germline ends. Germline V CDR1 and CDR2: ENHRY, SYGVKD. This chain's CDR3 is CAIGRGGTYEQYF. For the CDR3, the DNA is TGTGCCATCGGACGCGGGGGCACCTACGAGCAGTACTTC.

This chain connects TRBV5-1 to TRBJ1-3; maybe TRBD1 (5 bases). Per the germline V gene, CDR1 is SGHRS and CDR2 is YFSETQ. The germline V and J ends were trimmed by 5 bases and 8 bases, with 20 bases remaining between them. The CDR3 is 15 amino acids. Here the CDR3 DNA reads TGCGCCAGCAGGCTGTCTCTCGAGCTAGGGGACACCATATATTTT. Translated, it gives CASRLSLELGDTIYF.

The chain couples TRBV10-3 to TRBJ2-7; D ambiguous. The CDR3 sequence is 11 residues long. V lost 6 bases, J lost 5 bases, and 8 bases lay in between. Germline loops: CDR1 ENHRY, CDR2 SYGVKD. CDR3 bases: TGTGCCATCAGAGACTCTAACGAGCAGTACTTC. Protein product: CAIRDSNEQYF.

This chain links TRBV20-1 with TRBJ2-1; 8 nucleotides match TRBD1. V shed 0 bases and J 6 bases; nucleotides not matched to a gene: 4. CDR3 length: 14 residues. In germline, CDR1 is DFQATT, CDR2 SNEGSKA (reference sequence). This CDR3 is CSAREGRGLNEQFF. CDR3 nucleotides: TGCAGTGCTAGAGAGGGCAGGGGGCTCAATGAGCAGTTCTTC.